One T cell receptor beta chain is described in this entry. The V end was cut by 6 bases, the J end by 4 bases, with 13 bases between. This CDR3 has 14 amino acids. Germline V gives CDR1 SGHTA, CDR2 FQGTGA. The sample originates from a study of T cell responses to AZD1222 COVID-19 vaccine. Assay: immunoSEQ multiplex PCR; the TCRdb copy retains only in-frame clones and omits some. The table has around 130,000 clones, 75% to 95% seen once. The specimen was peripheral blood, collected 28 days after the second AZD1222 dose. V usage is TRBV7-3 and J usage is TRBJ2-1; tentative D call: TRBD2 (5 bases). The receptor was isolated from an adult who received the AZD1222 COVID-19 vaccine. This chain's CDR3 is CASSPGLVYNEQFF. The CDR3 region has the DNA TGTGCCAGCAGTCCCGGACTTGTTTACAATGAGCAGTTCTTC.